The source of this T cell receptor beta chain is a study of blood T cell repertoires in COVID-19. Overall study: Some COVID-19 samples were acute and others convalescent; all came from the United States, Italy and Spain.

Trimming took 6 bases from V and 9 from J, leaving 15 bases between them. This CDR3 contains 13 residues. Some clones are missing from TCRdb's copy, which holds only in-frame ones; the method was immunoSEQ multiplex PCR. This sample has about 150,000 clones, with 84% found just once. Sequenced input: PBMCs or T cells enriched from blood (not recorded which). The TCR was taken from a woman in her fifties or sixties with acute COVID-19. The gene calls are TRBV12-3 or TRBV12-4 and TRBJ2-4, with a possible D match to TRBD2 (6 bases). CDR3 protein: CASREGSVVIQYF. CDR3 nucleotides: TGTGCCAGCAGGGAGGGGAGTGTGGTCATTCAGTACTTC.